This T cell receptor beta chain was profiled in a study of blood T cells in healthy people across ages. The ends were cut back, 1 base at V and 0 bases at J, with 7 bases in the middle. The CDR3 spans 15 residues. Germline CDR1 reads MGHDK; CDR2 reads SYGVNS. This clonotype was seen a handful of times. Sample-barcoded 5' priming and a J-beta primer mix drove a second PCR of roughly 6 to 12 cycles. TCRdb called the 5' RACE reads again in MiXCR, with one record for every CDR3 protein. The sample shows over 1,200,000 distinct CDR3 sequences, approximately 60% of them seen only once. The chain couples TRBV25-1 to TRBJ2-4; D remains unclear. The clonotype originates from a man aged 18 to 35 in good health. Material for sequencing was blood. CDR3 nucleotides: TGTGCCAGCAGTGAATCCGGTTTAGCCAAAAACATTCAGTACTTC. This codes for CASSESGLAKNIQYF.